These 28 T cell receptor beta chains were sequenced from one sample in a study of T cell responses to AZD1222 COVID-19 vaccine. The table came from immunoSEQ multiplex PCR; TCRdb's copy has only in-frame clones and leaves some out. Of some 98,000 clones listed, 65% to 85% are singletons. Sample: peripheral blood, taken 28 days after the second AZD1222 dose. Receptor source: an adult who received the AZD1222 COVID-19 vaccine.

This chain uses TRBV5-4 with TRBJ2-7, with TRBD2 matching 7 bases. After removal of 1 base from V and 0 bases from J, the junction contained 1 base not matched to a gene. CDR1 is SGHNT and CDR2 is YYREEE in the germline V gene (reference sequence). This CDR3 region has 14 residues. The CDR3 nucleotides are TGTGCCAGCAGCTTGCGGGAGGTCTCCTACGAGCAGTACTTC. Translation gives CASSLREVSYEQYF.

V and J are TRBV18 and TRBJ1-2; TRBD1 might be the D (6 bases). CDR1 is KGHSH and CDR2 is LQKENI in the germline V gene. The CDR3 sequence is 14 residues long. V was pared by 0 bases and J by 5 bases, with 10 bases between. The CDR3 protein is CASSPPAGAYGYTF. CDR3 in DNA: TGTGCCAGCTCACCACCGGCGGGGGCATATGGCTACACCTTC.

The J gene is TRBJ2-1, the V gene TRBV5-4; weak D call: TRBD2 (5 bases). CDR1 and CDR2 (germline): SGHNT, YYREEE (reference sequence). This CDR3 spans 13 amino acids. The germline V and J ends were trimmed by 0 bases and 7 bases, with 8 bases remaining between them. Here the CDR3 reads CASSLASGNEQFF. The DNA for the CDR3 is TGTGCCAGCAGCTTGGCCTCGGGGAATGAGCAGTTCTTC.

The chain couples TRBV6-5 to TRBJ2-6, with TRBD1 identical over 9 bases. This CDR3 comprises 15 residues. The trim removed 5 bases at V and 2 bases at J, leaving 1 base unmatched. Germline values: CDR1 MNHEY, CDR2 SVGAGI. This CDR3 is CASSNRGPGANVLTF. CDR3 coding DNA: TGTGCCAGCAGTAACAGGGGGCCTGGGGCCAACGTCCTGACTTTC.

The J gene is TRBJ2-5, the V gene TRBV7-2, with D possibly TRBD2 on 5 matching bases. CDR3 size: 11 residues. The V and J ends lost 5 bases and 7 bases respectively, with 8 bases between them. Germline V gene lookup returns CDR1 SGHTA and CDR2 FQGNSA. The CDR3 is CASSDRGTQYF. The DNA of the CDR3 is TGTGCCAGCAGCGACCGGGGGACCCAGTACTTC.

J is TRBJ2-2 and V is TRBV15; 16 bases match TRBD2. Germline-derived CDR1 and CDR2 are LNHNV and YYDKDF (reference sequence). The CDR3 consists of 17 residues. V lost 3 bases to trimming and J lost 6 bases; unmatched junction nucleotides: 4. CDR3 DNA: TGTGCCACCAGCAGGGGACTAGCGGGGGGGCGCGCCGGGGAGCTGTTTTTT. It translates to CATSRGLAGGRAGELFF.

The genes are TRBV18 and TRBJ2-7, with 10 nucleotides matching TRBD1. CDR1 is KGHSH, CDR2 LQKENI, per germline. The length of the CDR3 is 14 residues. Unmatched junction bases numbered 0, after V lost 0 bases and J lost 4 bases. The CDR3: CASSPPGQGYEQYF. The CDR3 region has the DNA TGTGCCAGCTCACCACCGGGACAGGGGTACGAGCAGTACTTC.

This clone appeared a few times. The chain joins TRBV19 to TRBJ1-2; 7 bases agree with TRBD1. J was trimmed by 4 bases and V by 7 bases; bases with no gene match: 6. Per the germline V gene, CDR1 is LNHDA and CDR2 is SQIVND (reference sequence). The CDR3 runs 13 residues. CDR3 protein: CASTPGTVYGYTF. The CDR3 DNA is TGTGCCAGTACCCCCGGGACAGTCTATGGCTACACCTTC.

The chain combines TRBV5-1 with TRBJ2-5; 9 nucleotides match TRBD2. The germline V gene encodes CDR1 SGHRS and CDR2 YFSETQ. Trimming at V came to 4 bases and at J to 5 bases, leaving 12 bases not matched to a gene. The CDR3 covers 16 residues. The CDR3 region has the DNA TGCGCCAGCAGCCAATCGCTAGCGGGGCCCCGTGAGACCCAGTACTTC. It codes for CASSQSLAGPRETQYF. The entire variable domain, with the rest obtained from reference TRBV5-1 and TRBJ2-5, is as follows: KAGVTQTPRYLIKTRGQQVTLSCSPISGHRSVSWYQQTPGQGLQFLFEYFSETQRNKGNFPGRFSGRQFSNSRSEMNVSTLELGDSALYLCASSQSLAGPRETQYFGPGTRLLVL.

This clone has just a few counts. The chain joins TRBV7-2 to TRBJ1-1; no definite D call. CDR3 size: 14 residues. Germline CDR1 SGHTA, CDR2 FQGNSA. Trimming took off 5 bases at V and 5 bases at J, with 15 bases between the two ends. In DNA form, the CDR3 reads TGTGCCAGCAGCCGCAACATTGGGGAAACTGAAGCTTTCTTT. Its protein is CASSRNIGETEAFF.

Worth noting for this clone: The sample contains more than one DNA sequence encoding this CDR3. The chain uses TRBV7-2 and TRBJ2-3; 7 bases fit TRBD2. V was pared by 3 bases and J by 4 bases, with 4 bases of the junction left unmatched. Germline values: CDR1 SGHTA, CDR2 FQGNSA. The CDR3 is 14 amino acids. CDR3 coding DNA: TGTGCCAGCAGCTTCTCGGGAGGAGCAGATACGCAGTATTTT. The encoded protein is CASSFSGGADTQYF.

The chain has TRBV6-5 and TRBJ2-7; 9 bases match TRBD2. This CDR3 is built from 15 residues. The V gene end was trimmed by 6 bases and the J gene end by 5 bases; junction bases not matched to a gene: 11. Looked up from germline, CDR1 is MNHEY and CDR2 is SVGAGI. The CDR3 sequence: CASSPPGTSFHEQYF. The DNA of the CDR3 is TGTGCCAGCAGCCCCCCCGGGACTAGCTTCCACGAGCAGTACTTC.

The chain has TRBV9 and TRBJ1-4, with a tentative D call TRBD1 (5 bases). Trimming left V 4 bases short and J 10 bases short, with 23 bases between. CDR1 SGDLS and CDR2 YYNGEE come from the germline V gene. CDR3 length equals 16 residues. CDR3 amino acids: CASSPGPGRGVVKLFF. The CDR3 region has the DNA TGTGCCAGCAGCCCCGGACCGGGAAGGGGCGTTGTAAAACTGTTTTTT.

This clone appeared a few times. The CDR3 sequence is CASSFLAGGVDTQYF. The CDR3 region has the DNA TGTGCCAGCAGCTTTCTAGCGGGAGGCGTAGATACGCAGTATTTT. The chain is built from TRBV11-2 and TRBJ2-3, with 11 bases lining up with TRBD2. CDR3 length: 15 amino acids. Germline V gene data show CDR1 as SGHAT and CDR2 as FQNNGV. Germline trimming cut 3 bases from V and 5 bases from J; bases unmatched to any gene: 4.

The chain uses TRBV7-7 and TRBJ2-5; D not certain. Per germline, CDR1 SSHAT and CDR2 FNYEAQ (reference sequence). Trimming removed 2 bases at V and 2 bases at J, with 9 bases between. The CDR3 totals 14 residues. CDR3 amino acids: CASSLRTEQETQYF. The CDR3 region has the DNA TGTGCCAGCAGCTTACGAACAGAACAAGAGACCCAGTACTTC.

The rearrangement joins TRBV6-2 or TRBV6-3 to TRBJ1-2; D unresolved. The CDR3 runs 15 residues. Germline V gene sequence: CDR1 MNHEY, CDR2 SVGEGT. V was clipped by 6 bases and J by 5 bases, with 19 bases between them. Here the CDR3 reads CASSRGLRDQYGYTF. The CDR3 coding sequence is TGTGCCAGCAGCCGCGGACTTAGGGATCAATATGGCTACACCTTC.

This chain uses TRBV12-5 with TRBJ2-7; 9 bases align to TRBD1. The CDR3 extends over 13 amino acids. Germline V gene data show CDR1 as LGHNT and CDR2 as FRNRAP. Germline trimming cut 6 bases from V and 4 bases from J; bases unmatched to any gene: 4. This chain's CDR3 is CASGTGGKYEQYF. DNA for the CDR3: TGTGCTAGTGGGACAGGGGGAAAGTACGAGCAGTACTTC.

This clone was seen once. The chain joins TRBV6-1 to TRBJ1-1; D is undetermined. V lost 3 bases and J 1 base, leaving 9 bases between the germline ends. CDR1 and CDR2 (germline): MNHNS, SASEGT. The CDR3 consists of 14 residues. The CDR3 region has the DNA TGTGCCAGCAGTGACGGGGTTTCGAACACTGAAGCTTTCTTT. Protein sequence: CASSDGVSNTEAFF.

The gene calls are TRBV7-3 and TRBJ2-7, with D unresolved. Germline V gene lookup returns CDR1 SGHTA and CDR2 FQGTGA. The CDR3 spans 13 residues. The V and J ends lost 2 bases and 3 bases respectively, with 8 bases between them. In DNA form, the CDR3 reads TGTGCCAGCAGCTTATTCGGCGGCTACGAGCAGTACTTC. Protein: CASSLFGGYEQYF.

In this sample, this clone turned up many times. The J gene is TRBJ2-7, the V gene TRBV5-1; 8 nucleotides line up with TRBD2. The CDR3 is made up of 15 amino acids. The junction had 10 bases not matched to a gene; V was cut back by 4 bases and J by 4 bases. Germline V gives CDR1 SGHRS, CDR2 YFSETQ. CDR3 amino acids: CASSPKRGSVYEQYF. DNA of the CDR3: TGCGCCAGCAGCCCTAAGCGGGGGTCGGTTTACGAGCAGTACTTC.

The V gene is TRBV4-1, the J gene TRBJ1-1; D might be TRBD1 (6 bases). V was shortened by 5 bases and J by 3 bases, with 16 bases between the two germline ends. CDR1 and CDR2 from the germline V gene are MGHRA and YSYEKL. The CDR3 runs 15 residues. The CDR3 is CASSGRQVLDTEAFF. The CDR3, as DNA: TGCGCCAGCAGCGGCCGACAGGTCCTAGACACTGAAGCTTTCTTT.

V and J are TRBV6-6 and TRBJ1-2, with TRBD1 identical over 8 bases. V lost 5 bases, J lost 3 bases, and 5 bases stayed unmatched. This CDR3 has 14 residues. Germline CDR1 and CDR2: MNHNY and SVGAGI (reference sequence). CDR3 loop: CASSDGQGYYGYTF. The DNA for the CDR3 is TGTGCCAGCAGTGACGGACAGGGCTACTATGGCTACACCTTC.

The chain joins TRBV30 to TRBJ1-5, with D unclear. V was pared by 0 bases and J by 3 bases, with 15 bases between. The CDR3 is 16 amino acids. Germline CDR1 GTSNPN, CDR2 SVGIG (reference sequence). CDR3 loop: CAWSVSGRGLNQPQHF. The CDR3 coding sequence is TGTGCCTGGAGTGTAAGCGGGCGCGGCCTCAATCAGCCCCAGCATTTT.

The chain has TRBV11-2 and TRBJ2-1; TRBD2 might be the D (6 bases). CDR1 is SGHAT, CDR2 FQNNGV, per germline. The V end was cut by 5 bases, the J end by 8 bases, with 19 bases between. The CDR3 runs 15 residues. CDR3 amino acids: CASSRPPGVWYEQFF. The CDR3 DNA reads as TGTGCCAGCAGCCGCCCGCCGGGGGTTTGGTATGAGCAGTTCTTC.

The chain uses TRBV3-1 (or the pseudogene TRBV3-2) and TRBJ2-4; 9 bases fit TRBD1. CDR1 and CDR2 (germline): LGHDT, YNNKEL (reference sequence). V gave up 5 bases and J gave up 6 bases; unmatched junction bases: 2. The CDR3 has 13 residues. The CDR3 DNA reads TGTGCCAGCAGCTTGACAGGGGGAAACATTCAGTACTTC. Protein: CASSLTGGNIQYF.

V is TRBV7-2 and J is TRBJ2-5, with 12 bases matching TRBD2. With V trimmed by 0 bases and J by 2 bases, 7 bases remained unmatched. Per the germline V gene, CDR1 is SGHTA and CDR2 is FQGNSA. CDR3 length: 18 amino acids. CDR3 in DNA: TGTGCCAGCAGCTTAGCCAGACTAGCGGGAGACCTTCAAGAGACCCAGTACTTC. Its translation: CASSLARLAGDLQETQYF.

V and J are TRBV18 and TRBJ1-1; unclear D gene. Germline CDR1 KGHSH, CDR2 LQKENI. V was clipped by 1 base and J by 1 base, with 4 bases between them. The length of the CDR3 is 13 residues. CDR3 in amino acids: CASSPLTNTEAFF. CDR3 bases: TGTGCCAGCTCACCACTCACGAACACTGAAGCTTTCTTT.

This chain uses TRBV19 with TRBJ2-7, with TRBD2 matching 7 bases. V shed 0 bases and J 4 bases; nucleotides not matched to a gene: 6. CDR3 length equals 15 residues. Germline-derived CDR1 and CDR2 are LNHDA and SQIVND (reference sequence). CDR3 residues: CASSIEAGIPYEQYF. The CDR3 nucleotides are TGTGCCAGTAGTATAGAAGCGGGGATACCTTACGAGCAGTACTTC. Filled out from reference TRBV19 and TRBJ2-7, the complete variable domain reads DGGITQSPKYLFRKEGQNVTLSCEQNLNHDAMYWYRQDPGQGLRLIYYSQIVNDFQKGDIAEGYSVSREKKESFPLTVTSAQKNPTAFYLCASSIEAGIPYEQYFGPGTRLTVT.